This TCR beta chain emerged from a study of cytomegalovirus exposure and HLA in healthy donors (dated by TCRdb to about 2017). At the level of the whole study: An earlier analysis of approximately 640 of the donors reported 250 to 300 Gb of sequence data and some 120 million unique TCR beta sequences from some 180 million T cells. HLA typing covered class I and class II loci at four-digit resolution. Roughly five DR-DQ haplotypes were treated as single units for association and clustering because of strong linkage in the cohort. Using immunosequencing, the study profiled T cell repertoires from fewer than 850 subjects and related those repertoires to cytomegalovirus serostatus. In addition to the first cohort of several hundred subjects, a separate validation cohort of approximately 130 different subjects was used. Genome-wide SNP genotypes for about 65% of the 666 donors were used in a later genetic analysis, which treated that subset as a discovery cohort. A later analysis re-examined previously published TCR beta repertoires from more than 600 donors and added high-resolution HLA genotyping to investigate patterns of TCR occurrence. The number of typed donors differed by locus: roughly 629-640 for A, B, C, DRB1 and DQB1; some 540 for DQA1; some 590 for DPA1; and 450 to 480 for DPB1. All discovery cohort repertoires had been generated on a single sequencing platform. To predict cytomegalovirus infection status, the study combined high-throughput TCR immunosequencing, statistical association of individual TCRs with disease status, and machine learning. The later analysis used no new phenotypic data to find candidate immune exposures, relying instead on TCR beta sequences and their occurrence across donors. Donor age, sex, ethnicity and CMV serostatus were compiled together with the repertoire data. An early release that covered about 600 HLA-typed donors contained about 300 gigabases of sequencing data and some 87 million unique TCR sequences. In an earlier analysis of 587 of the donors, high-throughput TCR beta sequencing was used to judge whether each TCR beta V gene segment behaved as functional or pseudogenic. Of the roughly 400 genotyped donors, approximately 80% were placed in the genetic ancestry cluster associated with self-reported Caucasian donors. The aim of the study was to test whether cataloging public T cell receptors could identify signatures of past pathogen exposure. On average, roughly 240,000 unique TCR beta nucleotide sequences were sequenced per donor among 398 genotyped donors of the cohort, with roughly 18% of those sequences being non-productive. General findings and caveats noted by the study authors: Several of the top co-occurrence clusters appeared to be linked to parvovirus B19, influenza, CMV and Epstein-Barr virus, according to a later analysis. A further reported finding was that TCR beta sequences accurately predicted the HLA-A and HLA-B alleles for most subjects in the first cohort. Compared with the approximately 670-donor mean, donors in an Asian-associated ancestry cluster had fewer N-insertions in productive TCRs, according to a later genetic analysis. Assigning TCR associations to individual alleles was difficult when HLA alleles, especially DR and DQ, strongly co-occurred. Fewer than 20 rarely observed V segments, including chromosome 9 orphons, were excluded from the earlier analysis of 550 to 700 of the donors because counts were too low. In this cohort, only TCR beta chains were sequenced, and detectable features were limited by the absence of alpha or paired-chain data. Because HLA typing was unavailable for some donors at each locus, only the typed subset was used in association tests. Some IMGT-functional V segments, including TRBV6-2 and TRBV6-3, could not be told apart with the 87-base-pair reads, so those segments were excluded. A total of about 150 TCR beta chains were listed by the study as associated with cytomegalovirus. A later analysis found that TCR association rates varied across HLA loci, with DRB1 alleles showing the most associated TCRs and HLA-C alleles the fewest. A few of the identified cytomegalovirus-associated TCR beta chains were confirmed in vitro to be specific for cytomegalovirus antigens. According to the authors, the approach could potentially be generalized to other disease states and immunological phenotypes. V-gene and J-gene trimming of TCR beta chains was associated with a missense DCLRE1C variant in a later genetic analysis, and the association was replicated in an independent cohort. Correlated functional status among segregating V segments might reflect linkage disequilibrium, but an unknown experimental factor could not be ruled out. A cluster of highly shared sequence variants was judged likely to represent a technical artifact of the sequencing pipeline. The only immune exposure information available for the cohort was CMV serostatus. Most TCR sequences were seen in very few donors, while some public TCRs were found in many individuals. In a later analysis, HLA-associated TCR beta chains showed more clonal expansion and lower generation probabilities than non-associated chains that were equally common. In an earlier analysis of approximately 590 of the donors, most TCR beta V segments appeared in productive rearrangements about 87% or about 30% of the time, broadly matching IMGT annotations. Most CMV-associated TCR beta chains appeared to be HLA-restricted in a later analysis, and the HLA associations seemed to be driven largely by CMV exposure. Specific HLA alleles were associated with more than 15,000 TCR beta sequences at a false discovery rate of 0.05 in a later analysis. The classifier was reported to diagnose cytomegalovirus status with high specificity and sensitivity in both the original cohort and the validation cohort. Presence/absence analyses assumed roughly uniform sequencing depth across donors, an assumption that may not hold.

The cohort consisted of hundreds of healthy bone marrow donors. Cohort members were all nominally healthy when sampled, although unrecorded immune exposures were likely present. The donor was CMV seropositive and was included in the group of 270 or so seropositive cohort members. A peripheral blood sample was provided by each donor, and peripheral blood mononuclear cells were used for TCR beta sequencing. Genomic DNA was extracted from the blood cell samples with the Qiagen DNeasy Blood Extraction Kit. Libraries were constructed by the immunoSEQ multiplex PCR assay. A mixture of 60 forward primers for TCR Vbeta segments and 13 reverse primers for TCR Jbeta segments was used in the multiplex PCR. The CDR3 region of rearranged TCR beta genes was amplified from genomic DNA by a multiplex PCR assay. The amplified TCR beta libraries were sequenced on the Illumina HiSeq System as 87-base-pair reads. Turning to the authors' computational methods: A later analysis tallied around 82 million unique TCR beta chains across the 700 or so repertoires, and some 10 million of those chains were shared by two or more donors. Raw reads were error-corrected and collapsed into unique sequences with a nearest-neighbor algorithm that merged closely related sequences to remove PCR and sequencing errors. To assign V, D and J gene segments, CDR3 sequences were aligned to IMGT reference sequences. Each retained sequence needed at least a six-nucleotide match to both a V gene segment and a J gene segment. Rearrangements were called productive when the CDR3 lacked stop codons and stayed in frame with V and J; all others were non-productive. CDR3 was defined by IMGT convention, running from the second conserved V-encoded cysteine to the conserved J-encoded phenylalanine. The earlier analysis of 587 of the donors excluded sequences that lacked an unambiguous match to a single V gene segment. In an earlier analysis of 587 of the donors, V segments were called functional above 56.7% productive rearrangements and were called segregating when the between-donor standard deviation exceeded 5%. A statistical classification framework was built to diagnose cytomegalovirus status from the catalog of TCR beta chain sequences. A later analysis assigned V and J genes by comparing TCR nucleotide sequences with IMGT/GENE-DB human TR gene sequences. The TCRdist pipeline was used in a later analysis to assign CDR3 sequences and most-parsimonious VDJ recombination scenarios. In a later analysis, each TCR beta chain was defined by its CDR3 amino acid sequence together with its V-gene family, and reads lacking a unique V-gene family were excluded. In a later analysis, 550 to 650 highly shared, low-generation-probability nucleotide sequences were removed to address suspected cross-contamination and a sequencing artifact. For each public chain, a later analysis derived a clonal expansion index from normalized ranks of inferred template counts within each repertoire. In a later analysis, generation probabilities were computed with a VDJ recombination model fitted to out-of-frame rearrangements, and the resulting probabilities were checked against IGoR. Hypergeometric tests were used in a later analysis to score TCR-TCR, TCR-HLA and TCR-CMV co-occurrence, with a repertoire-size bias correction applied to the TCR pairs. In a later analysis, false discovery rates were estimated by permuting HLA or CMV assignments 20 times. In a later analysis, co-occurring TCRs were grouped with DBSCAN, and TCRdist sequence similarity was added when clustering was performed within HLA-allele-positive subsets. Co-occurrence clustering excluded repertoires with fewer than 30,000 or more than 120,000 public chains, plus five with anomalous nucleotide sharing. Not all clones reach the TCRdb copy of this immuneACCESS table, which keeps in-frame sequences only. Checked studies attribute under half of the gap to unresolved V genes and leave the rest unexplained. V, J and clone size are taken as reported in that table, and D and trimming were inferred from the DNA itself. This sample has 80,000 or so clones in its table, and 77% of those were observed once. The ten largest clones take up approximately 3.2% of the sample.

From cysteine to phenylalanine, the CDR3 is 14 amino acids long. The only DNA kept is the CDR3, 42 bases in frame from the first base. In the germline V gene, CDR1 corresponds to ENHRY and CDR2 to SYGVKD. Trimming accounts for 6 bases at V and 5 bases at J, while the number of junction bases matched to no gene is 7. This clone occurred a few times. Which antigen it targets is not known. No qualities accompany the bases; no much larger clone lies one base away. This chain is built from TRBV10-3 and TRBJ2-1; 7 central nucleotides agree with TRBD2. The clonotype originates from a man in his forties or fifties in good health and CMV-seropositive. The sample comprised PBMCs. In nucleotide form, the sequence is TGTGCCATCAGAGAAGCGGGACGGAACAATGAGCAGTTCTTC. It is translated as CAIREAGRNNEQFF.